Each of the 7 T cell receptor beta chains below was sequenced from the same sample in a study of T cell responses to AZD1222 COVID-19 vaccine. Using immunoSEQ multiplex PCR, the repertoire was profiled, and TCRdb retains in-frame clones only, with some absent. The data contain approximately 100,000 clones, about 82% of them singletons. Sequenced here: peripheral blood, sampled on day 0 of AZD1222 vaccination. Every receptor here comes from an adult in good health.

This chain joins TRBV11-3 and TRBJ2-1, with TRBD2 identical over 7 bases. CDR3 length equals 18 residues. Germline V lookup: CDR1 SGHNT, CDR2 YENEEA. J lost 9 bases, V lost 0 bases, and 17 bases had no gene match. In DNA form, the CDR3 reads TGTGCCAGCAGCTTAGATAAAGTTGGTAGGGAGGGCCAAGGTGAGCAGTTCTTC. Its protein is CASSLDKVGREGQGEQFF. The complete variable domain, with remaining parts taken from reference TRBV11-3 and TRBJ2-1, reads EAGVVQSPRYKIIEKKQPVAFWCNPISGHNTLYWYLQNLGQGPELLIRYENEEAVDDSQLPKDRFSAERLKGVDSTLKIQPAELGDSAVYLCASSLDKVGREGQGEQFFGPGTRLTVL.

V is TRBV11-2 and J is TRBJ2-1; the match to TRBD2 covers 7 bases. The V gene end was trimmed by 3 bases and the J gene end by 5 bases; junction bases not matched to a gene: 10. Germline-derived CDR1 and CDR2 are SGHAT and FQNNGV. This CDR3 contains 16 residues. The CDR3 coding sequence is TGTGCCAGCAGCTTTCGCGGGAGTGGTTTTCACAATGAGCAGTTCTTC. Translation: CASSFRGSGFHNEQFF.

The DNA of the CDR3 is TGTGCCAGCAGTTTAAGGGGTTACTCGACAGGGAAAGCTGAAGCTTTCTTT. This translates into CASSLRGYSTGKAEAFF. The rearrangement joins TRBV27 to TRBJ1-1, with 7 nucleotides matching TRBD1. Germline CDR1 MNHEY, CDR2 SMNVEV (reference sequence). J was trimmed by 6 bases and V by 2 bases; bases with no gene match: 15. This CDR3 has 17 residues.

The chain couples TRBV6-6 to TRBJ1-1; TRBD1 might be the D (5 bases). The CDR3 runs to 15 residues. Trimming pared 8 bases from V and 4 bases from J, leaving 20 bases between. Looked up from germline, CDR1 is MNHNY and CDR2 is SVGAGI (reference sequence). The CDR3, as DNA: TGTGCCAGCCTGGGTCCTTACGGCGGGACCACTGAAGCTTTCTTT. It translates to CASLGPYGGTTEAFF.

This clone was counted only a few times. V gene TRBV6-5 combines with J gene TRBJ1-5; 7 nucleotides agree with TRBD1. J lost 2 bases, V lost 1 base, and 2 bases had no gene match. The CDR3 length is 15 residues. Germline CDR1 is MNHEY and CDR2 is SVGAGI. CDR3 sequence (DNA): TGTGCCAGCAGTTACTTCGGGACAGGCAATCAGCCCCAGCATTTT. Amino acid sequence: CASSYFGTGNQPQHF.

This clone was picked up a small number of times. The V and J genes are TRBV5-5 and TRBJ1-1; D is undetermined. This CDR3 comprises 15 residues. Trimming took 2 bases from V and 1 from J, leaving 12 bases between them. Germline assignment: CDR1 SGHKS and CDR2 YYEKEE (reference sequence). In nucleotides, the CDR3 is TGTGCCAGCAGCTTACGGCACACATCGAACACTGAAGCTTTCTTT. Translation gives CASSLRHTSNTEAFF.

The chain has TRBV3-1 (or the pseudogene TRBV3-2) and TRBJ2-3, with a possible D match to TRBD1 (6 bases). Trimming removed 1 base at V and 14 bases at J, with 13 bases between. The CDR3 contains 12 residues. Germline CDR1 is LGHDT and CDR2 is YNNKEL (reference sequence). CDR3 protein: CASSQVQGYRYF. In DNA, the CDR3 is TGTGCCAGCAGCCAAGTCCAGGGGTATCGGTATTTT.